This is a list of T cell receptor beta chains from one sample in a study of OX40 agonist ivuxolimab in advanced cancers. The assay was immunoSEQ multiplex PCR, and TCRdb's table has in-frame clones only and misses some. The repertoire consists of 65,000 to 80,000 clones, with roughly nine tenths occurring once and the leading ten covering about 0.75%. The starting material was CD4+ or CD8+ T cells sorted from blood, obtained in a trial of the OX40 agonist ivuxolimab. Receptors originate from an adult with an advanced solid tumor such as melanoma, head and neck, liver or kidney cancer. Both conserved end residues are part of each CDR3. D genes are given only for firm matches. The listing skips clone size in some rows; elsewhere it reads once, few, many or a size class.

CDR3nt: TGTGCCAGCAGCTTATCATTTCCAGATACGCAGTATTTT
CDR3aa: CASSLSFPDTQYF
abundance: -
v_gene: TRBV7-9
j_gene: TRBJ2-3
d_gene: -

CDR3nt: TGTGCCAGCCGGAAGACGGGGCATAATTCACCCCTCCACTTT
CDR3aa: CASRKTGHNSPLHF
abundance: -
v_gene: TRBV7-9
j_gene: TRBJ1-6
d_gene: -

CDR3nt: TGTGCCTGGAGTGTAAAAGGGGCCTCCGAGACCCAGTACTTC
CDR3aa: CAWSVKGASETQYF
abundance: -
v_gene: TRBV30
j_gene: TRBJ2-5
d_gene: -

CDR3nt: TGTGCCACCAAAGACGAGATAACCTCTGGGGCCAACGTCCTGACTTTC
CDR3aa: CATKDEITSGANVLTF
abundance: -
v_gene: TRBV27
j_gene: TRBJ2-6
d_gene: -

CDR3nt: TGCGCCAGCAGCTCGGGACTAGCGGGGGGCCTTAGCTACGAGCAGTACTTC
CDR3aa: CASSSGLAGGLSYEQYF
abundance: few
v_gene: TRBV5-1
j_gene: TRBJ2-7
d_gene: TRBD2

CDR3nt: TGTGCCAGCAGCCAAGTTTACAGAGGTGGATCACCCCTCCACTTT
CDR3aa: CASSQVYRGGSPLHF
abundance: -
v_gene: TRBV14
j_gene: TRBJ1-6
d_gene: -

CDR3nt: TGTGCCAGCAGGAGACAGGATAGCAATCAGCCCCAGCATTTT
CDR3aa: CASRRQDSNQPQHF
abundance: once
v_gene: TRBV2
j_gene: TRBJ1-5
d_gene: -

CDR3nt: TGCAGCGTTGAGTATTTCGGGACAGCTAACTATGGCTACACCTTC
CDR3aa: CSVEYFGTANYGYTF
abundance: -
v_gene: TRBV29-1
j_gene: TRBJ1-2
d_gene: TRBD1

CDR3nt: TGTGCCAGCAGCCGGAACAGGGGTGGCACCGGGGAGCTGTTTTTT
CDR3aa: CASSRNRGGTGELFF
abundance: -
v_gene: TRBV11-2
j_gene: TRBJ2-2
d_gene: TRBD1

CDR3nt: TGTGCCAGCAGTGAAGAGGGGCGGCGCTCCTCTGGAAACACCATATATTTT
CDR3aa: CASSEEGRRSSGNTIYF
abundance: -
v_gene: TRBV25-1
j_gene: TRBJ1-3
d_gene: -

CDR3nt: TGTGCCAGCAGTCCCGCACTAGCGGGCGGGGAGCTGTTTTTT
CDR3aa: CASSPALAGGELFF
abundance: -
v_gene: TRBV28
j_gene: TRBJ2-2
d_gene: TRBD2

CDR3nt: TGCAGCGTTGGGGAGGGGTCGTATCAGCTCCAGCATTTT
CDR3aa: CSVGEGSYQLQHF
abundance: -
v_gene: TRBV29-1
j_gene: TRBJ1-5
d_gene: -

CDR3nt: TGTGCCAGCAGTGTAAGGGGGCGCACTGAAGCTTTCTTT
CDR3aa: CASSVRGRTEAFF
abundance: -
v_gene: TRBV6-1
j_gene: TRBJ1-1
d_gene: TRBD1

CDR3nt: TGTGCCAGCAGCCCCCGTAGTACCACTAACTATGGCTACACCTTC
CDR3aa: CASSPRSTTNYGYTF
abundance: -
v_gene: TRBV7-2
j_gene: TRBJ1-2
d_gene: -

CDR3nt: TGTGCCAGCAGCCAAGATAGGTCCAGGGAAGTTTTCTTT
CDR3aa: CASSQDRSREVFF
abundance: -
v_gene: TRBV14
j_gene: TRBJ1-1
d_gene: -

CDR3nt: TGCAGCGTTGGGGACGTTGTAGGAGAGACCCAGTACTTC
CDR3aa: CSVGDVVGETQYF
abundance: once
v_gene: TRBV29-1
j_gene: TRBJ2-5
d_gene: -

CDR3nt: TGTGCCAGCAGCTATAACCCAAATCAGCCCCAGCATTTT
CDR3aa: CASSYNPNQPQHF
abundance: -
v_gene: TRBV5-4
j_gene: TRBJ1-5
d_gene: -

CDR3nt: TGCAGCGTTGAGACAGGGGGCTTCCAAGAGACCCAGTACTTC
CDR3aa: CSVETGGFQETQYF
abundance: once
v_gene: TRBV29-1
j_gene: TRBJ2-5
d_gene: TRBD1

CDR3nt: TGTGCCAGCAGCTTAATCCCTCAAGAGACCCAGTACTTC
CDR3aa: CASSLIPQETQYF
abundance: -
v_gene: TRBV7-3
j_gene: TRBJ2-5
d_gene: -

CDR3nt: TGTGCCAGCAGTAGCGGGAGTAGAAACGAGCAGTACTTC
CDR3aa: CASSSGSRNEQYF
abundance: few
v_gene: TRBV7-8
j_gene: TRBJ2-7
d_gene: TRBD2

CDR3nt: TGTGCCAGCAGCCAAGATCAAGGTAGCGGCACAGATACGCAGTATTTT
CDR3aa: CASSQDQGSGTDTQYF
abundance: -
v_gene: TRBV4-2
j_gene: TRBJ2-3
d_gene: -

CDR3nt: TGCGCCAGCAGCCAAGAGGGTCTTCTCAATCAGCCCCAGCATTTT
CDR3aa: CASSQEGLLNQPQHF
abundance: once
v_gene: TRBV4-1
j_gene: TRBJ1-5
d_gene: -

CDR3nt: TGTGCCAGCAGTCGGTTCGCGAACACCGGGGAGCTGTTTTTT
CDR3aa: CASSRFANTGELFF
abundance: once
v_gene: TRBV11-3
j_gene: TRBJ2-2
d_gene: -

CDR3nt: TGTGCCAGCAGCAGACGTGGGGGATACAATGAGCAGTTCTTC
CDR3aa: CASSRRGGYNEQFF
abundance: -
v_gene: TRBV6-5
j_gene: TRBJ2-1
d_gene: -

CDR3nt: TGCGCCAGCAGCTACTCCGGGACTAGCGGCGAGCAGTACTTC
CDR3aa: CASSYSGTSGEQYF
abundance: -
v_gene: TRBV5-1
j_gene: TRBJ2-7
d_gene: TRBD2

CDR3nt: TGTGCCAGCAGCCGACTGGGACAGGATAACGAGCAGTACTTC
CDR3aa: CASSRLGQDNEQYF
abundance: -
v_gene: TRBV6-5
j_gene: TRBJ2-7
d_gene: TRBD1

CDR3nt: TGTGCCTGGAGTGTTTCAGGGAGATCCGAGCAGTACTTC
CDR3aa: CAWSVSGRSEQYF
abundance: -
v_gene: TRBV30
j_gene: TRBJ2-7
d_gene: -

CDR3nt: TGTGCCAGTGGGATGTCCACTGAAGCTTTCTTT
CDR3aa: CASGMSTEAFF
abundance: -
v_gene: TRBV19
j_gene: TRBJ1-1
d_gene: -

CDR3nt: TGTGCCAGCAGCCAAGATCGGGGGGGGAATGAAAAACTGTTTTTT
CDR3aa: CASSQDRGGNEKLFF
abundance: -
v_gene: TRBV4-2
j_gene: TRBJ1-4
d_gene: -

CDR3nt: TGTGCCTGGAGTAAACAGGGATCGGGTGGCTACACCTTC
CDR3aa: CAWSKQGSGGYTF
abundance: -
v_gene: TRBV30
j_gene: TRBJ1-2
d_gene: -

CDR3nt: TGTGCCAGCAGTGAACTTGAGAACACTGAAGCTTTCTTT
CDR3aa: CASSELENTEAFF
abundance: -
v_gene: TRBV2
j_gene: TRBJ1-1
d_gene: -

CDR3nt: TGCGCCAGCAGCTTACAGGGTACGAACACTGAAGCTTTCTTT
CDR3aa: CASSLQGTNTEAFF
abundance: -
v_gene: TRBV5-1
j_gene: TRBJ1-1
d_gene: -

CDR3nt: TGTGCCAGCAGCCTTGGGGGAAGGGGAGATACGCAGTATTTT
CDR3aa: CASSLGGRGDTQYF
abundance: -
v_gene: TRBV4-2
j_gene: TRBJ2-3
d_gene: -

CDR3nt: TGTGCCAGCAGTTCCCCTCGGCGAGCTAACTATGGCTACACCTTC
CDR3aa: CASSSPRRANYGYTF
abundance: -
v_gene: TRBV28
j_gene: TRBJ1-2
d_gene: -

CDR3nt: TGTGCCAGCAGCTTAAGCCCAGCGGGACTTACCGGGGAGCTGTTTTTT
CDR3aa: CASSLSPAGLTGELFF
abundance: -
v_gene: TRBV7-3
j_gene: TRBJ2-2
d_gene: TRBD2

CDR3nt: TGTGCCAGCAGCTCCCAGGACAGGAGTCTAGCCAAAAACATTCAGTACTTC
CDR3aa: CASSSQDRSLAKNIQYF
abundance: once
v_gene: TRBV7-9
j_gene: TRBJ2-4
d_gene: TRBD1

CDR3nt: TGTGCCAGCAGTTTTTTCAGGGAAGGTGGGTCCAATTTCTGGGTGAACACTGAAGCTTTCTTT
CDR3aa: CASSFFREGGSNFWVNTEAFF
abundance: -
v_gene: TRBV28
j_gene: TRBJ1-1
d_gene: -

CDR3nt: TGCGCCAGCAAGCGAGGGATTAACGAAAAACTGTTTTTT
CDR3aa: CASKRGINEKLFF
abundance: -
v_gene: TRBV10-2
j_gene: TRBJ1-4
d_gene: -

CDR3nt: TGTGCCAGCAGCTTAGCGTGGGGCAGGGAAGGAGAGCAGTACTTC
CDR3aa: CASSLAWGREGEQYF
abundance: once
v_gene: TRBV7-2
j_gene: TRBJ2-7
d_gene: -

CDR3nt: TGTGCCAGCAGTCCACCACTAGCCGGAACAGTCGTCGATGAGCAGTTCTTC
CDR3aa: CASSPPLAGTVVDEQFF
abundance: -
v_gene: TRBV27
j_gene: TRBJ2-1
d_gene: -

CDR3nt: TGTGCCAGCAGTTCTACAGGGGGCGGTTACGAGCAGTACTTC
CDR3aa: CASSSTGGGYEQYF
abundance: -
v_gene: TRBV6-5
j_gene: TRBJ2-7
d_gene: TRBD1

CDR3nt: TGTGCCAGCAGTGGGACAGGAGAAGGGATCTACGAGCAGTACTTC
CDR3aa: CASSGTGEGIYEQYF
abundance: -
v_gene: TRBV28
j_gene: TRBJ2-7
d_gene: TRBD1

CDR3nt: TGTGCCTGGACTCTAGACGGGACTTCCTATGGCTACACCTTC
CDR3aa: CAWTLDGTSYGYTF
abundance: -
v_gene: TRBV30
j_gene: TRBJ1-2
d_gene: -

CDR3nt: TGTGCCAGCAGCGCCAACAGGGAGCGGACTGAAGCTTTCTTT
CDR3aa: CASSANRERTEAFF
abundance: few
v_gene: TRBV9
j_gene: TRBJ1-1
d_gene: -

CDR3nt: TGTGCCAGCAGCCCCCGACAGGGGAACTATGGCTACACCTTC
CDR3aa: CASSPRQGNYGYTF
abundance: once
v_gene: TRBV7-9
j_gene: TRBJ1-2
d_gene: TRBD1